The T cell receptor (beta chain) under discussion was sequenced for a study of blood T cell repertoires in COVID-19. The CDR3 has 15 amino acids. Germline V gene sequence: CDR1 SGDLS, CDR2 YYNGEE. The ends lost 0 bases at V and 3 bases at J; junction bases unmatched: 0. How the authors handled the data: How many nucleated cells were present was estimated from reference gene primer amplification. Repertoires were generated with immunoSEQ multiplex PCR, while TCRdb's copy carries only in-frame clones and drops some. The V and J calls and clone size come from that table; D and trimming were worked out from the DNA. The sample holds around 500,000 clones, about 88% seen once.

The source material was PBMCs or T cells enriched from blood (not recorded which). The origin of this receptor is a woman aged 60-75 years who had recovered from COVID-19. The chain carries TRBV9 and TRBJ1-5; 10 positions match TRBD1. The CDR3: CASSVGQGANQPQHF. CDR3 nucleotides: TGTGCCAGCAGCGTAGGACAGGGGGCCAATCAGCCCCAGCATTTT.